What follows is one TCR beta chain and its context. This clone was counted a few times. What this receptor recognizes is not known. No base quality values were provided; no much bigger clone lies one nucleotide off. Donors formed part of the validation cohort, which comprised 120 subjects and was distinct from the first cohort of several hundred subjects. The source of the sample is a study of cytomegalovirus exposure and HLA in healthy donors (dated by TCRdb to the late 2010s). Regarding the complete study: A later analysis indicated that the 120 validation repertoires were generated on the platform also employed for the 650 to 850 repertoires of the first cohort. In addition to the first cohort of roughly 670 subjects, a separate validation cohort of 120 different subjects was used. The study combined high-throughput TCR immunosequencing, statistical association of individual TCRs with disease status, and machine learning to predict cytomegalovirus infection status. The study aimed to test whether cataloging public T cell receptors could reveal signatures of past pathogen exposure. The investigation overall reported the following: Most TCR sequences were seen in very few donors, while some public TCRs were found in many individuals. A few of the identified cytomegalovirus-associated TCR beta chains were confirmed in vitro to be specific for cytomegalovirus antigens. According to the authors, the approach could potentially be generalized to other disease states and immunological phenotypes. In both the original and validation cohorts, the classifier was reported to diagnose cytomegalovirus status with high specificity and sensitivity. A later analysis lacked HLA typing for the validation cohort, so it scored co-occurrence in that cohort across all 120 repertoires. Subsequent analysis determined that TCRs grouped into clusters in the first cohort also showed a tendency toward co-occurrence across the approximately 110 validation repertoires, and about 93% of cluster scores exceeded 0. The study listed 150 to 200 TCR beta chains as associated with cytomegalovirus.

Receptors were amplified or captured by the immunoSEQ multiplex PCR assay. On the authors' methods: A statistical classification framework was built for diagnosing cytomegalovirus status from the catalog of TCR beta chain sequences. Sourced from immuneACCESS, this table was stored by TCRdb with only in-frame sequences that have V and J called. A share of the clones is absent; for the studies checked, an unresolved V gene accounts for under half, and the remainder has no known explanation. Clone size and V and J calls were adopted from that table, with D and trimming inferred from the DNA. The sample profile shows roughly 150,000 clones; roughly 91% of them were found once. About 9.3% of the sample is taken by the ten largest. The CDR3, cysteine through phenylalanine, is 13 amino acids long. The entry retains the CDR3 DNA only, 39 bases that are in frame from base 1. V is clipped by 4 bases and J by 8 bases, and the sequence between their germline boundaries is 15 bases long. In the germline V gene (reference sequence), CDR1 corresponds to SGHNT and CDR2 to YYREEE.

The sequence links TRBV5-4 to TRBJ1-1, with TRBD1 as a weak D call on 5 bases. Sequencing used PBMCs. The TCR comes from a woman younger than 30 in good health and CMV-seropositive. The base sequence is TGTGCCAGCAGCCCGACGGGACTCCGAGAAGCTTTCTTT. The resulting protein is CASSPTGLREAFF.